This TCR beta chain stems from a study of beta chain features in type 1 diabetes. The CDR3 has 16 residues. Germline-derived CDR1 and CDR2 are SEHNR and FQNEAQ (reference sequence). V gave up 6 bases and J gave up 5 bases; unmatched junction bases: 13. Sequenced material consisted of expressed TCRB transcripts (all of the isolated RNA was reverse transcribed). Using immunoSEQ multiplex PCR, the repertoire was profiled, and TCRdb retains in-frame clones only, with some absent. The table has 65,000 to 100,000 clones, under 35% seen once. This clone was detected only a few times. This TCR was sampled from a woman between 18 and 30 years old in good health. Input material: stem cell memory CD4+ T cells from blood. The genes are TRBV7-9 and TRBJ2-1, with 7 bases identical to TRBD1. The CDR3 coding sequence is TGTGCCAGCAGTCCCACAGGGGCCGTTGACCACAATGAGCAGTTCTTC. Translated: CASSPTGAVDHNEQFF.